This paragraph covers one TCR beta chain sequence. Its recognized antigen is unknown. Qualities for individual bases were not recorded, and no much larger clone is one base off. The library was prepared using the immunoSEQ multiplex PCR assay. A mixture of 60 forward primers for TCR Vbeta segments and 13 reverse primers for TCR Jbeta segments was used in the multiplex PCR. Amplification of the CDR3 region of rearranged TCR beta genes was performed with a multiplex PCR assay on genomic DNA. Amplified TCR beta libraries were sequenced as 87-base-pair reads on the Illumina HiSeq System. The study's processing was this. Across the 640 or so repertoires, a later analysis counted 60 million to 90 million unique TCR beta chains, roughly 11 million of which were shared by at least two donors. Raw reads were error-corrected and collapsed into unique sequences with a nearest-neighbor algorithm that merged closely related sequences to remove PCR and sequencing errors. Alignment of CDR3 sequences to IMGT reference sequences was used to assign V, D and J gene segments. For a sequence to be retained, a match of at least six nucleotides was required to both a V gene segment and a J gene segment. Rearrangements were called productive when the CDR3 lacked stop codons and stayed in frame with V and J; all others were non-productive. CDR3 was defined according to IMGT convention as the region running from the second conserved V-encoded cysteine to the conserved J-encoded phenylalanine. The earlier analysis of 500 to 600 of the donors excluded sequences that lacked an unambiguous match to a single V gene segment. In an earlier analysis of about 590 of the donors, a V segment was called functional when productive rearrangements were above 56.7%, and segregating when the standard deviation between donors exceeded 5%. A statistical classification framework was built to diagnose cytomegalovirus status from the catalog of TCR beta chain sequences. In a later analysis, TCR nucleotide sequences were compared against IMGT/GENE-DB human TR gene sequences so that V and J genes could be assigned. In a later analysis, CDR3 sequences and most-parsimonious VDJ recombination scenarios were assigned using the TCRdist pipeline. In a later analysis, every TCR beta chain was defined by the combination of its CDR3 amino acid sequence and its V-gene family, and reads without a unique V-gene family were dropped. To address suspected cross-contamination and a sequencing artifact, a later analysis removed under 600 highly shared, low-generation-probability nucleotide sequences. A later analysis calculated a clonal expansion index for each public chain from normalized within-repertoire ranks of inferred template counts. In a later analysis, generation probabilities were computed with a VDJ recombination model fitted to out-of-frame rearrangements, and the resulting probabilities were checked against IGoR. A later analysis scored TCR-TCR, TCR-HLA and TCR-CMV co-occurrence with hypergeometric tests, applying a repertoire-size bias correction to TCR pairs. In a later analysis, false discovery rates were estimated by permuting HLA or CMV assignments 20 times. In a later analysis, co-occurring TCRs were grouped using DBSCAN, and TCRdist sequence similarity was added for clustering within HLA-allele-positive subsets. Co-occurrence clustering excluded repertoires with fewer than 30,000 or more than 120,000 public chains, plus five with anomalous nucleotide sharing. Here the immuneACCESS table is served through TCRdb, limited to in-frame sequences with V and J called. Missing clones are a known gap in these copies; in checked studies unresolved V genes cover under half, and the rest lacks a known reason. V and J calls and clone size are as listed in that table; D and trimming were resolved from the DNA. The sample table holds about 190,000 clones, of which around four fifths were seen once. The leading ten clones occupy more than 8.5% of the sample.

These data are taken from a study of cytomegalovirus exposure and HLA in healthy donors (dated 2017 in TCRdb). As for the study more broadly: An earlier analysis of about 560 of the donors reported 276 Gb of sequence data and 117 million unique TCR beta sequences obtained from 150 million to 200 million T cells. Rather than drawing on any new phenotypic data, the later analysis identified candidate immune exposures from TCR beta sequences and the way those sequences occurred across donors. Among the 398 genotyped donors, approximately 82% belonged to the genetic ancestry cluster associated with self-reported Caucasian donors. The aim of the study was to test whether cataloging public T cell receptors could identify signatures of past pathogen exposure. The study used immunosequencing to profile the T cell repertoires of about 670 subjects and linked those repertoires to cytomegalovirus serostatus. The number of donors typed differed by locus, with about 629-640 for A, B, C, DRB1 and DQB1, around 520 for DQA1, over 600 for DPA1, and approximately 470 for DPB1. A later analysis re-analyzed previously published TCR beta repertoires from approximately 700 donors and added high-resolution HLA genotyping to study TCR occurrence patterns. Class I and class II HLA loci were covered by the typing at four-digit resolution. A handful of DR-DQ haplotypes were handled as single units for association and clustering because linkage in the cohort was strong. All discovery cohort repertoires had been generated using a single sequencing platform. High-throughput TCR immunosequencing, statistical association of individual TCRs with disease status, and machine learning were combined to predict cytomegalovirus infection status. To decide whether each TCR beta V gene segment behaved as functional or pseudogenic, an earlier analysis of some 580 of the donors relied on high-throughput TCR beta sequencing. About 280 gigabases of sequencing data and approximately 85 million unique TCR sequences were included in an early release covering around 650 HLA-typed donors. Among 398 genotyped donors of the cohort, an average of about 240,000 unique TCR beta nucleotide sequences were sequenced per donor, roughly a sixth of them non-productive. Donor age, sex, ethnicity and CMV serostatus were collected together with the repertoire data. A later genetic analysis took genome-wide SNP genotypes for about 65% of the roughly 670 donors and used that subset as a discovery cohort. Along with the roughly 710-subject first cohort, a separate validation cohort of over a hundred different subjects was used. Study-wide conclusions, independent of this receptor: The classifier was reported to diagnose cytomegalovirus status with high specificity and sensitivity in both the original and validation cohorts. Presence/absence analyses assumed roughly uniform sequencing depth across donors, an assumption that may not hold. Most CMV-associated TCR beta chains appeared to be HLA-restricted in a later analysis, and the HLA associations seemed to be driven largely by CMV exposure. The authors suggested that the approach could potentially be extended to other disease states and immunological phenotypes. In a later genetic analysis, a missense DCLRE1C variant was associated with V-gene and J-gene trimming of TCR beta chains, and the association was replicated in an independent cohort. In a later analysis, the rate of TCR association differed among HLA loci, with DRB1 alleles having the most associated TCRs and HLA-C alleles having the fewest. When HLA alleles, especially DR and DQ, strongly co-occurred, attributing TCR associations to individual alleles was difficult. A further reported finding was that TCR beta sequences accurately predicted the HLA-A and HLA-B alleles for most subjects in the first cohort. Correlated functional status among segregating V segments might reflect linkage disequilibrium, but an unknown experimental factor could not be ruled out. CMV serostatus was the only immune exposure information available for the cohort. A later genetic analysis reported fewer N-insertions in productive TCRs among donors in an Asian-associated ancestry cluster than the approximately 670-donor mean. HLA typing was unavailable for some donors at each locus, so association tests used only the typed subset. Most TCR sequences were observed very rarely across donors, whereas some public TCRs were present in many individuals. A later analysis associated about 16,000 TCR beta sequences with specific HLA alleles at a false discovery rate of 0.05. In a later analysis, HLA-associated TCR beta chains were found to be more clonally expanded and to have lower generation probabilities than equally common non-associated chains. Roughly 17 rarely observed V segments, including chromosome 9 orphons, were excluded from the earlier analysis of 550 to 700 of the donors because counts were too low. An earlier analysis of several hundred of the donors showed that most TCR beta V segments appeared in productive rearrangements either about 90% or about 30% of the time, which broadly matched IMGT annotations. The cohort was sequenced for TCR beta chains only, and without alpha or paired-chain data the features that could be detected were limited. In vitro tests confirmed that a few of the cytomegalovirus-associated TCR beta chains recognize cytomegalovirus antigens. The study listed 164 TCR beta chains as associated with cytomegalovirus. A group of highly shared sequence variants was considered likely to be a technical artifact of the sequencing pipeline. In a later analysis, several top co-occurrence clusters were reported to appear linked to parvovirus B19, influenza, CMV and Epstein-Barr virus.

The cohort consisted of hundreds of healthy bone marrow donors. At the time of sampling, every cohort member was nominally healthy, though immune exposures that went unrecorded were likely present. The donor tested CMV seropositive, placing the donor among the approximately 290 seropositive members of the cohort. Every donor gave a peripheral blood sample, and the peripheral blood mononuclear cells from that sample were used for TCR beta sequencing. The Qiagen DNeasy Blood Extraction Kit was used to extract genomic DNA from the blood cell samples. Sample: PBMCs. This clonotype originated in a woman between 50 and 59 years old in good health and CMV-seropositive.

The CDR3 loop reads CATSDRGRDGYTF. The sequenced DNA: TGTGCCACCAGCGACAGGGGGCGCGATGGCTACACCTTC. The chain joins TRBV15 to TRBJ1-2; a stretch of 10 junction bases matches TRBD1. From V the trimming removes 5 bases and from J it removes 6 bases, while the gene matches leave 3 bases of the junction unaccounted for. There are 13 amino acids in the CDR3, from cysteine to phenylalanine inclusive. Here the CDR3 DNA is all that survives: 39 bases in frame from base 1. CDR1 LNHNV and CDR2 YYDKDF are derived from the germline V gene (reference sequence).